This TCR beta chain was documented in a study of blood T cell repertoires in COVID-19. The overall study: From T cells, B-cell-depleted T cells, or PBMCs came the material, which was cDNA or gDNA.

Assay used: immunoSEQ multiplex PCR; TCRdb lists only in-frame clones, some missing. Seen here are around 130,000 clones, 84% observed once, and the top ten hold around 13%. The trim removed 8 bases at V and 0 bases at J, leaving 3 bases unmatched. CDR3 length: 13 residues. Germline assignment: CDR1 MNHEY and CDR2 SVGAGI. The material sequenced was peripheral blood. The rearrangement joins TRBV6-5 to TRBJ2-7, with 8 bases aligning to TRBD2. This sequence was found in a human donor in a cohort sampled during active COVID-19. CDR3 region: CASGRGGSYEQYF. CDR3 in DNA: TGTGCCAGCGGTCGGGGGGGCTCCTACGAGCAGTACTTC.